The 20 T cell receptor beta chains below were found in one sample sequenced in a study of PD-1 blockade in mismatch repair-deficient tumors. Assay used: immunoSEQ multiplex PCR; TCRdb lists only in-frame clones, some missing. The table shows under 50,000 clones, with more than 65% occurring only once. The sample in question was PBMCs, obtained before pembrolizumab treatment. The receptors originated from an adult with mismatch repair-deficient cancer.

The genes are TRBV4-1 and TRBJ2-5, with 8 nucleotides matching TRBD2. Germline CDR1 MGHRA, CDR2 YSYEKL. The CDR3 has 15 amino acids. J gave up 1 base and V 1 base, and 2 bases lay outside the gene matches. The CDR3 region is CASSQATSGQETQYF. CDR3 nucleotides: TGCGCCAGCAGCCAAGCAACTAGCGGCCAAGAGACCCAGTACTTC.

The chain employs TRBV7-9 and TRBJ2-5; the D is unclear. This CDR3 spans 15 amino acids. Germline CDR1 SEHNR, CDR2 FQNEAQ (reference sequence). V lost 5 bases and J lost 4, with 17 bases in between. CDR3 protein: CASSPPGAAGETQYF. DNA of the CDR3: TGTGCCAGCAGCCCTCCAGGAGCAGCAGGAGAGACCCAGTACTTC.

The chain employs TRBV5-6 and TRBJ2-5; tentatively, D is TRBD2 (6 bases). V shed 0 bases and J shed 4 bases, with 10 bases lying between them. The CDR3 is 14 residues long. CDR1 is SGHDT, CDR2 YYEEEE, per germline. For the CDR3, the DNA is TGTGCCAGCAGCTTGGCCTTCGGGGGAGAGACCCAGTACTTC. Translation: CASSLAFGGETQYF.

The CDR3 loop is CASSYPRDEQYF. Written as DNA, the CDR3 is TGTGCCAGCTCATACCCCAGGGACGAGCAGTACTTC. The V gene is TRBV18, the J gene TRBJ2-7, with D possibly TRBD1 on 5 matching bases. CDR1 is KGHSH, CDR2 LQKENI, per germline. V lost 5 bases and J lost 5, with 10 bases in between. The CDR3 loop spans 12 amino acids. The full variable domain, rest sourced from reference TRBV18 and TRBJ2-7, is NAGVMQNPRHLVRRRGQEARLRCSPMKGHSHVYWYRQLPEEGLKFMVYLQKENIIDESGMPKERFSAEFPKEGPSILRIQQVVRGDSAAYFCASSYPRDEQYFGPGTRLTVT.

This chain uses TRBV7-9 with TRBJ2-3; no definite D call. Germline V gives CDR1 SEHNR, CDR2 FQNEAQ (reference sequence). Trimming took off 1 base at V and 1 base at J, with 9 bases between the two ends. The CDR3 contains 15 residues. The CDR3 DNA sequence: TGTGCCAGCAGCTTAGAGGTCGGCGGCACAGATACGCAGTATTTT. This translates into CASSLEVGGTDTQYF.

This sequence joins TRBV9 and TRBJ1-1; no clear D gene. The V gene lost 2 bases and the J gene lost 0 bases, with 8 bases spanning the gap. The CDR3 totals 14 residues. CDR1 is SGDLS and CDR2 is YYNGEE in the germline V gene. CDR3 sequence reads: CASSVGGVNTEAFF. DNA of the CDR3: TGTGCCAGCAGCGTGGGTGGGGTGAACACTGAAGCTTTCTTT. Variable domain in full (rest from reference TRBV9 and TRBJ1-1): DSGVTQTPKHLITATGQRVTLRCSPRSGDLSVYWYQQSLDQGLQFLIQYYNGEERAKGNILERFSAQQFPDLHSELNLSSLELGDSALYFCASSVGGVNTEAFFGQGTRLTVV.

The V gene is TRBV19, the J gene TRBJ2-3, with D unresolved. The CDR3 runs to 14 residues. Trimming removed 0 bases from V and 4 bases from J, with 8 bases in between. Per germline, CDR1 LNHDA and CDR2 SQIVND (reference sequence). The CDR3 loop reads CASSIDPGSDTQYF. In DNA, the CDR3 is TGTGCCAGTAGTATAGACCCAGGTTCAGATACGCAGTATTTT.

This chain links TRBV9 with TRBJ2-3; a possible D gene is TRBD1 (5 bases). Trimming pared 2 bases from V and 1 base from J, leaving 11 bases between. CDR3 length: 15 residues. Per germline, CDR1 SGDLS and CDR2 YYNGEE. CDR3 bases: TGTGCCAGCAGCGTTGACAGCAGAGGCACAGATACGCAGTATTTT. Its translation is CASSVDSRGTDTQYF.

The gene calls are TRBV10-3 and TRBJ2-2; 12 bases are shared with TRBD2. Germline values: CDR1 ENHRY, CDR2 SYGVKD. The V segment lost 4 bases and the J segment 6 bases; nucleotides outside the gene matches: 0. CDR3 length: 14 amino acids. The CDR3 reads CAISGLAGAGELFF. The CDR3 DNA follows: TGTGCCATCAGTGGACTAGCGGGAGCCGGGGAGCTGTTTTTT.

J is TRBJ1-1 and V is TRBV21-1. TRBV21-1 is designated a pseudogene. The CDR3 spans 14 residues. The CDR3: CASSKAGINTEAFF. The CDR3 DNA is TGTGCCAGCAGCAAAGCGGGGATAAACACTGAAGCTTTCTTT.

V usage is TRBV27 and J usage is TRBJ2-3, with 14 bases aligning to TRBD2. Germline lookup yields CDR1 MNHEY and CDR2 SMNVEV (reference sequence). Germline trimming cut 5 bases from V and 7 bases from J; bases unmatched to any gene: 11. CDR3 length: 17 residues. The CDR3 DNA reads as TGTGCCAGCAGTCCAACAGGGACTAGCGGGGGTCTCCATACGCAGTATTTT. It specifies CASSPTGTSGGLHTQYF.

This clone appeared a few times. This rearrangement joins TRBV19 to TRBJ1-1, with D possibly TRBD1 on 5 matching bases. The CDR3 is made up of 16 amino acids. Germline V CDR1 and CDR2: LNHDA, SQIVND (reference sequence). V shed 10 bases and J shed 1 base, with 22 bases lying between them. DNA for the CDR3: TGTGCCATAAGGGGAGGGTGGGTGGTAGGGAACACTGAAGCTTTCTTT. Translating it yields CAIRGGWVVGNTEAFF.

This CDR3 reads CAWSVPGRVQETQYF. The DNA of the CDR3 is TGTGCCTGGAGTGTACCCGGGAGGGTCCAAGAGACCCAGTACTTC. The chain carries TRBV30 and TRBJ2-5; 8 bases fit TRBD2. Germline trimming cut 0 bases from V and 1 base from J; bases unmatched to any gene: 4. The CDR3 is 15 amino acids. CDR1 and CDR2 (germline): GTSNPN, SVGIG (reference sequence).

This rearrangement joins TRBV7-2 to TRBJ2-1, with 9 bases aligning to TRBD1. Germline assignment: CDR1 SGHTA and CDR2 FQGNSA. V shed 5 bases, J shed 1 base, and the junction held 9 bases outside the gene matches. This CDR3 region has 17 residues. CDR3 sequence reads: CASSIRTGTGSYNEQFF. The DNA for the CDR3 is TGTGCCAGCAGCATCCGAACCGGGACAGGGTCCTACAATGAGCAGTTCTTC. The variable domain in full, with the rest retrieved from reference TRBV7-2 and TRBJ2-1, is GAGVSQSPSNKVTEKGKDVELRCDPISGHTALYWYRQSLGQGLEFLIYFQGNSAPDKSGLPSDRFSAERTGGSVSTLTIQRTQQEDSAVYLCASSIRTGTGSYNEQFFGPGTRLTVL.

The rearrangement joins TRBV19 to TRBJ1-4; D is perhaps TRBD1 (5 bases). V was trimmed by 2 bases and J by 7 bases, leaving 5 bases between them. This CDR3 region has 12 residues. Germline V CDR1 and CDR2: LNHDA, SQIVND (reference sequence). In nucleotides, the CDR3 is TGTGCCAGTAGTATACAGGGTGAAAAACTGTTTTTT. Its protein product is CASSIQGEKLFF.

The rearrangement links TRBV4-2 to TRBJ2-1; TRBD2 matches 10 bases. In germline, CDR1 is LGHNA, CDR2 YNFKEQ. The V segment lost 0 bases and the J segment 7 bases; nucleotides outside the gene matches: 9. CDR3 size: 17 residues. The CDR3 here is CASSQERGLAGVNEQFF. The CDR3 DNA is TGTGCCAGCAGCCAAGAGAGAGGTCTAGCGGGAGTGAATGAGCAGTTCTTC.

This clone was found once. The V and J genes are TRBV11-3 and TRBJ2-1; no clear D gene. V was shortened by 0 bases and J by 2 bases, with 14 bases between the two germline ends. The CDR3 is 17 amino acids. CDR1 SGHNT and CDR2 YENEEA come from the germline V gene. Written as DNA, the CDR3 is TGTGCCAGCAGCTTAGAGAAGTCTTTTGGGGCCTACAATGAGCAGTTCTTC. Translation: CASSLEKSFGAYNEQFF. The full variable domain, with the rest looked up from reference TRBV11-3 and TRBJ2-1, is EAGVVQSPRYKIIEKKQPVAFWCNPISGHNTLYWYLQNLGQGPELLIRYENEEAVDDSQLPKDRFSAERLKGVDSTLKIQPAELGDSAVYLCASSLEKSFGAYNEQFFGPGTRLTVL.

This clone has just one count. The chain combines TRBV7-9 with TRBJ2-1; tentative D call: TRBD2 (7 bases). The CDR3 has 15 amino acids. Germline CDR1 is SEHNR and CDR2 is FQNEAQ (reference sequence). V was clipped by 4 bases and J by 9 bases, with 19 bases between them. The CDR3 DNA sequence: TGTGCCAGCAGCTCAAGGGCGGGAGAGGGGGGTGAGCAGTTCTTC. Translating it yields CASSSRAGEGGEQFF.

This CDR3 reads CAINRGTSGRPSSYEQYF. The DNA of the CDR3 is TGTGCCATCAACAGGGGCACTAGCGGGAGGCCGAGCTCCTACGAGCAGTACTTC. The V and J genes are TRBV10-3 and TRBJ2-7; 12 positions match TRBD2. The CDR3 is made up of 18 amino acids. Germline V CDR1 and CDR2: ENHRY, SYGVKD. J lost 0 bases, V lost 7 bases, and 13 bases had no gene match.

The chain links TRBV19 to TRBJ2-2, with TRBD1 matching 7 bases. J gave up 3 bases and V 3 bases, and 10 bases lay outside the gene matches. The CDR3 spans 17 residues. Germline lookup yields CDR1 LNHDA and CDR2 SQIVND (reference sequence). CDR3 bases: TGTGCCAGTAGTATTGGGACAGCCGAAGGATACACCGGGGAGCTGTTTTTT. It codes for CASSIGTAEGYTGELFF.